The 25 T cell receptor beta chains below all came from one sample that was sequenced in a study of molecular identifiers for immune sequencing clone quantification. From the PCR reads, TCRdb called clonotypes with MiXCR, one entry per CDR3 protein. The table lists about 36,000 distinct CDR3 sequences, under 20% of them singletons. Material for sequencing was naive CD8+ T cells from blood, with Jurkat cell RNA spiked in. Subset in this sample: FACS-sorted CD8+CD4-CCR7+CD45RA+ naive T cells. The receptors derive from a human donor in good health. Some libraries in this study had Jurkat cell RNA spiked in.

This clonotype has only one observation. V and J are TRBV7-6 and TRBJ2-3; D possibly corresponds to TRBD2 (5 bases). V shed 4 bases and J shed 6 bases, with 11 bases lying between them. This CDR3 region has 13 residues. In germline, CDR1 is SGHVS, CDR2 FNYEAQ. The CDR3: CASSWTGWDTQYF. The CDR3 coding sequence is TGTGCCAGCAGCTGGACTGGTTGGGATACGCAGTATTTT. The variable domain in full, completed from reference TRBV7-6 and TRBJ2-3, reads GAGVSQSPRYKVTKRGQDVALRCDPISGHVSLYWYRQALGQGPEFLTYFNYEAQQDKSGLPNDRFSAERPEGSISTLTIQRTEQRDSAMYRCASSWTGWDTQYFGPGTRLTVL.

This clonotype has ten or more counts. The chain links TRBV12-3 or TRBV12-4 to TRBJ2-1; the match to TRBD2 covers 11 bases. Losses at the gene ends were 6 bases for V and 8 bases for J; bases not matched to a gene: 6. CDR3 size: 14 residues. The CDR3 nucleotides read TGTGCCAGCAGCCCTCGACTAGCGGGGTATGAGCAGTTCTTC. Translated, it gives CASSPRLAGYEQFF.

The rearrangement joins TRBV5-1 to TRBJ2-7, with D perhaps assigned TRBD1 or TRBD2 (5 bases each). V dropped 2 bases and J dropped 3 bases, with 12 bases sitting between them. Germline CDR1 is SGHRS and CDR2 is YFSETQ. The CDR3 is 14 residues long. The DNA of the CDR3 is TGCGCCAGCAGCTTTGGGGACGGTAACTACGAGCAGTACTTC. Protein sequence: CASSFGDGNYEQYF.

This clonotype was picked up one time. One junction end disagrees with the germline gene, perhaps due to a read error. The rearrangement joins TRBV28 to TRBJ2-1; D not resolved. The CDR3 contains 14 residues. CDR1 MDHEN and CDR2 SYDVKM come from the germline V gene. The CDR3 nucleotides read TGTGCCAGCAGGTACCTCCCTCTGGGCAATGAGCTGTTCTTC. This sequence encodes CASRYLPLGNELFF.

This clonotype was counted many times. The rearrangement uses TRBV20-1 and TRBJ1-3; perhaps TRBD1 as D (5 bases). From germline, CDR1 is DFQATT and CDR2 SNEGSKA (reference sequence). V dropped 0 bases and J dropped 4 bases, with 13 bases sitting between them. The CDR3 loop spans 15 amino acids. The CDR3 bases are TGCAGTGCTAGAGAATCAGGGTATTACGGAAACACCATATATTTT. This encodes CSARESGYYGNTIYF.

Concerning this clonotype: Since a much larger clone is just one base distant, this may be a read error. The genes are TRBV4-1 and TRBJ1-4, with a possible D match to TRBD1 (5 bases). The CDR3 totals 12 residues. Germline V gives CDR1 MGHRA, CDR2 YSYEKL. The ends were cut back, 5 bases at V and 10 bases at J, with 11 bases in the middle. CDR3 in DNA: TGCGCCAGCAGCGCAACTGGGGGAAAACTGTTTTTT. Translating it yields CASSATGGKLFF.

This clonotype was recorded a few times. One end of the junction varies from germline; a read error may be responsible. This chain connects TRBV28 to TRBJ1-1; D is unresolved. The CDR3 runs to 12 residues. Per the germline V gene, CDR1 is MDHEN and CDR2 is SYDVKM. CDR3 coding DNA: TGTACCAGCAGTTTTGGGAACACTGAAGCTTTCTTT. The encoded protein is CTSSFGNTEAFF.

Sample share makes this clonotype medium-sized (0.01 to 0.1%). This chain's CDR3 is CATSSTGFPGELFF. In DNA, the CDR3 is TGTGCCACCAGCTCAACAGGGTTCCCCGGGGAGCTGTTTTTT. V and J are TRBV15 and TRBJ2-2; possibly TRBD1 for D (6 bases). CDR1 LNHNV and CDR2 YYDKDF come from the germline V gene (reference sequence). The CDR3 is made up of 14 amino acids. V lost 5 bases to trimming and J lost 6 bases, with 13 bases between them.

This clonotype was counted ten times or more. The chain has TRBV4-3 and TRBJ2-5, with D uncertain. Germline assignment: CDR1 LGHNA and CDR2 YSLEER. Deletions cut 3 bases from V and 7 bases from J, with 12 bases between. The CDR3 totals 13 residues. CDR3 amino acids: CASSQGWLGTQYF. As DNA, the CDR3 is TGCGCCAGCAGCCAGGGGTGGTTAGGGACCCAGTACTTC.

In the case of this clonotype: A much larger clone lies a single base off, so this may be a read error. The chain combines TRBV6-5 with TRBJ2-7; 10 positions agree with TRBD2. Germline-derived CDR1 and CDR2 are MNHEY and SVGAGI. CDR3 length: 15 residues. J gave up 7 bases and V 7 bases, and 13 bases lay outside the gene matches. The CDR3, as DNA: TGTGCCAGCACCCCCTTTGGGACTAGCGTCAAAGAGCAGTACTTC. Translating gives CASTPFGTSVKEQYF.

The chain carries TRBV4-1 and TRBJ2-2; tentative D call: TRBD2 (6 bases). Germline CDR1 reads MGHRA; CDR2 reads YSYEKL. The CDR3 spans 13 residues. V shed 4 bases and J shed 7 bases, with 10 bases lying between them. CDR3 sequence (DNA): TGCGCCAGCAGCCTCGGAGGGCACGGGGAGCTGTTTTTT. It codes for CASSLGGHGELFF.

This clonotype qualifies as medium-sized. The genes are TRBV7-9 and TRBJ2-5; 14 nucleotides match TRBD2. The CDR3 is made up of 18 amino acids. Per the germline V gene, CDR1 is SEHNR and CDR2 is FQNEAQ (reference sequence). J lost 5 bases, V lost 10 bases, and 18 bases had no gene match. CDR3 sequence (DNA): TGTGCCATCGACTCACCGGGACTAGCGGGAGTATCGTGGGAGACCCAGTACTTC. Its protein is CAIDSPGLAGVSWETQYF.

DNA for the CDR3: TGTGCCAGCAGTGAATGGTTCAGGGCGGCGAATCAGCCCCAGCATTTT. It is translated as CASSEWFRAANQPQHF. The J gene is TRBJ1-5, the V gene TRBV6-1, with D perhaps matching TRBD1 (5 bases). V was trimmed by 2 bases and J by 4 bases, leaving 15 bases between them. Germline V gene sequence: CDR1 MNHNS, CDR2 SASEGT. The CDR3 is 16 amino acids.

The V and J genes are TRBV3-1 and TRBJ2-5; no reliable D call. Germline CDR1 and CDR2: LGHDT and YNNKEL (reference sequence). This CDR3 is 15 amino acids long. Trimming left V 0 bases short and J 2 bases short, with 10 bases between. The CDR3 DNA reads TGTGCCAGCAGCCAAGAAATCGGATTACAAGAGACCCAGTACTTC. Its protein product is CASSQEIGLQETQYF.

This clonotype was counted many times. V gene TRBV29-1 combines with J gene TRBJ2-1; D possibly corresponds to TRBD2 (6 bases). The V gene's germline CDR1 is SQVTM and CDR2 ANQGSEA. With 0 bases removed from V and 8 bases from J, the gap between germline ends came to 23 bases. The CDR3 consists of 17 residues. The CDR3 protein is CSVEDLGGLITGDEQFF. The CDR3 nucleotides are TGCAGCGTTGAAGATCTGGGCGGACTAATCACCGGCGATGAGCAGTTCTTC.

This clonotype was detected ten times or more. The V call is TRBV9, the J call TRBJ1-4, with a tentative D call TRBD1 (5 bases). CDR1 is SGDLS, CDR2 YYNGEE, per germline. The V end lost 0 bases, the J end lost 8 bases, and 14 bases lay between the germline ends. The CDR3 is 15 amino acids. CDR3 sequence reads: CASSVEGTKGEKLFF. Written as DNA, the CDR3 is TGTGCCAGCAGCGTAGAGGGAACGAAGGGGGAAAAACTGTTTTTT.

This clonotype has ten or more counts. The rearrangement joins TRBV6-5 to TRBJ2-5; no reliable D call. CDR1 and CDR2 (germline): MNHEY, SVGAGI. V was trimmed by 7 bases and J by 0 bases, leaving 9 bases between them. The CDR3 covers 13 residues. The CDR3, as DNA: TGTGCCAGCACCTTAGGATACCAAGAGACCCAGTACTTC. This translates into CASTLGYQETQYF.

This clonotype occurred many times. CDR3: CASSQVNRPYEQYF. CDR3 nucleotides: TGTGCCAGCAGCCAAGTGAACAGACCCTACGAGCAGTACTTC. J is TRBJ2-7 and V is TRBV3-1; D gene unclear. The germline V gene encodes CDR1 LGHDT and CDR2 YNNKEL (reference sequence). The CDR3 is made up of 14 amino acids. Trimming pared 1 base from V and 2 bases from J, leaving 9 bases between.

This clonotype was observed many times. The rearrangement joins TRBV7-3 to TRBJ1-4; D unclear. V lost 1 base, J lost 4 bases, and 16 bases lay in between. Per germline, CDR1 SGHTA and CDR2 FQGTGA. CDR3 length: 17 amino acids. The CDR3 is CASSLRGWRADNEKLFF. The CDR3 DNA reads as TGTGCCAGCAGCTTAAGAGGATGGAGGGCGGATAATGAAAAACTGTTTTTT.

This clonotype was found many times. J is TRBJ2-5 and V is TRBV28, with 9 bases matching TRBD2. Per germline, CDR1 MDHEN and CDR2 SYDVKM. J was trimmed by 1 base and V by 3 bases; bases with no gene match: 0. The CDR3 contains 14 residues. The CDR3 spells CASSLTSGQETQYF. CDR3 DNA sequence: TGTGCCAGCAGTTTGACTAGCGGCCAAGAGACCCAGTACTTC.

This clonotype was seen many times. The chain joins TRBV9 to TRBJ2-1; 8 bases line up with TRBD2. Germline lookup yields CDR1 SGDLS and CDR2 YYNGEE. CDR3 length: 17 amino acids. Germline trimming cut 0 bases from V and 6 bases from J; bases unmatched to any gene: 11. Here the CDR3 reads CASSVVGETSEFNEQFF. The CDR3 DNA sequence: TGTGCCAGCAGCGTAGTAGGCGAGACTAGCGAGTTCAATGAGCAGTTCTTC.

This clonotype was counted at least ten times. The gene calls are TRBV12-5 and TRBJ2-1; TRBD2 aligns across 10 bases. The CDR3 consists of 16 residues. Germline values: CDR1 LGHNT, CDR2 FRNRAP. With 2 bases clipped from V and 3 bases from J, the junction kept 4 bases outside the gene matches. The CDR3 bases are TGTGCTAGTGGTTTGAGCGGGAGGGGGGTCTACAATGAGCAGTTCTTC. Its translation: CASGLSGRGVYNEQFF.

The table lists this clonotype with a few counts. The rearrangement links TRBV28 to TRBJ2-3; D call uncertain. CDR1 is MDHEN and CDR2 is SYDVKM in the germline V gene. V gave up 7 bases and J gave up 6 bases, with 8 bases separating them. The CDR3 sequence is 11 residues long. CDR3 residues: CASILGDTQYF. The CDR3 DNA reads as TGTGCCAGCATACTTGGGGATACGCAGTATTTT.

The chain links TRBV6-5 to TRBJ2-1; perhaps D is TRBD1 or TRBD2 (5 bases each). V was trimmed by 2 bases and J by 0 bases, leaving 11 bases between them. The CDR3 covers 16 residues. In germline, CDR1 is MNHEY, CDR2 SVGAGI. In nucleotides, the CDR3 is TGTGCCAGCAGTTACCTGCCAGGGAGCTCCTACAATGAGCAGTTCTTC. Translating it yields CASSYLPGSSYNEQFF.

About this clonotype: One base away lies a much larger clone, so this may be a sequencing read error. V is TRBV5-5 and J is TRBJ2-1, with TRBD2 matching over 9 bases. CDR1 and CDR2 (germline): SGHKS, YYEKEE (reference sequence). The CDR3 covers 19 residues. The J segment lost 8 bases and the V segment lost 0 bases, leaving 18 bases of the junction unmatched. The CDR3 DNA sequence: TGTGCCAGCAGCTTGGGAGCATTTGCGGGAGGGCCGGGGCGGGATGAGCAGTTCTTC. This codes for CASSLGAFAGGPGRDEQFF.